These T cell receptor beta chains were read from a single sample in a study of post-analysis software for immune sequencing data. TCRdb re-derived calls from the PCR reads in MiXCR, one entry per CDR3 protein. The table has 430,000 or so distinct CDR3 sequences, approximately 37% seen once. Material for sequencing was blood. These receptors originate from a girl aged 2 to 9 with multiple sclerosis. Each CDR3 is given with its conserved first and last residue. The D gene is left open where the match is weak. Clone size is shown for a subset of rows, as once, few, many or a class of expanded clone.

V gene,J gene,clone size,D gene,CDR3 DNA,CDR3 protein
TRBV15,TRBJ1-5,few,-,TGTGCCCAAGGGGGGAATTGGGGCAATCAGCCCCAGCATTTT,CAQGGNWGNQPQHF
TRBV28,TRBJ2-7,few,-,TGTGCCAGTAGAGCCACGCAAGTGAGCTCCTACGAGCAGTACTTC,CASRATQVSSYEQYF
TRBV7-9,TRBJ2-6,-,TRBD2,TGTGCCAGCAGCCCGGCTAGCGGGATGAGCTCTGGGGCCAACGTCCTGACTTTC,CASSPASGMSSGANVLTF
TRBV6-2/TRBV6-3,TRBJ2-5,few,-,TGTGCCAGCAGTTACGGTGGGACCCCGGCGGTGGAGACCCAGTACTTC,CASSYGGTPAVETQYF
TRBV7-3,TRBJ2-7,-,TRBD2,TGTGCCAGCAGCTCGGGAGGTAATGGTTACGAGCAGTACTTC,CASSSGGNGYEQYF
TRBV5-6,TRBJ2-3,-,TRBD1,TGTGCCAGCAGCCTGGGGGGACAGGGGAGGACAGATACGCAGTATTTT,CASSLGGQGRTDTQYF
TRBV10-3,TRBJ2-1,-,-,TGTGCCATCAGTCAGCGAAGGCACAATGAGCAGTTCTTC,CAISQRRHNEQFF
TRBV29-1,TRBJ1-2,few,TRBD1,TGCAGCGTTGAGGCAGGGGGCAGTAACTATGGCTACACCTTC,CSVEAGGSNYGYTF
TRBV20-1,TRBJ2-1,few,-,TGCAGTGCTAGTAGAGAGGGGATGTCGGGCAATGAGCAGTTCTTC,CSASREGMSGNEQFF
TRBV20-1,TRBJ2-1,-,TRBD2,TGCAGTGCCGGGGGCGGGGGGGCTGCCAATGAGCAGTTCTTC,CSAGGGGAANEQFF